A single sample is the source of the 19 T cell receptor beta chains below, sequenced in a study of graft-versus-host responses after intestinal transplantation. The assay was immunoSEQ multiplex PCR, and TCRdb's table has in-frame clones only and misses some. The profile covers about 51,000 clones, with approximately 88% appearing a single time and approximately 0.56% taken by the ten largest. These TCRs are of unknown antigen specificity. This specimen was unstimulated CD4+ T cells sorted from spleen or lymph node cells, taken before transplant. The source of these receptors is a human donor who was the organ donor for an intestinal transplant.

This chain links TRBV28 with TRBJ2-5, with D maybe TRBD1 (5 bases). V gave up 8 bases and J gave up 7 bases, with 17 bases separating them. Germline V gene lookup returns CDR1 MDHEN and CDR2 SYDVKM. The CDR3 is 13 residues long. CDR3 sequence: CASQIRQRGTQYF. The CDR3 DNA reads TGTGCCAGCCAGATAAGACAGCGAGGGACCCAGTACTTC.

V gene TRBV7-2 combines with J gene TRBJ1-1; D is undetermined. Germline V gene data show CDR1 as SGHTA and CDR2 as FQGNSA. CDR3 size: 15 residues. V was shortened by 5 bases and J by 5 bases, with 18 bases between the two germline ends. CDR3 sequence (DNA): TGTGCCAGCAGCCTGGTCTACGGGTCGGGGACTGAAGCTTTCTTT. Its translation: CASSLVYGSGTEAFF.

This CDR3 reads CASSYRGPSYEQYF. DNA of the CDR3: TGTGCCAGCAGCTATAGGGGGCCCTCCTACGAGCAGTACTTC. The chain couples TRBV13 to TRBJ2-7; 7 bases agree with TRBD1. CDR1 PRHDT and CDR2 FYEKMQ come from the germline V gene (reference sequence). The CDR3 totals 14 residues. The trim removed 4 bases at V and 0 bases at J, leaving 3 bases unmatched.

The CDR3 sequence: CASSLVSASKNTGELFF. CDR3 nucleotides: TGTGCCAGCAGCTTAGTTTCGGCTAGCAAAAACACCGGGGAGCTGTTTTTT. V and J are TRBV7-2 and TRBJ2-2, with a possible D match to TRBD2 (5 bases). The CDR3 totals 17 residues. The germline gives CDR1 SGHTA, CDR2 FQGNSA. With 1 base removed from V and 2 bases from J, the gap between germline ends came to 14 bases.

The chain joins TRBV19 to TRBJ1-4, with no clear D. V shed 5 bases and J shed 0 bases, with 10 bases lying between them. CDR1 and CDR2 (germline): LNHDA, SQIVND (reference sequence). This CDR3 region has 15 residues. The DNA of the CDR3 is TGTGCCAGTAGTTCGCCGGGTGCAACTAATGAAAAACTGTTTTTT. Translating it yields CASSSPGATNEKLFF. Full variable domain (outside the CDR3, taken from reference TRBV19 and TRBJ1-4): DGGITQSPKYLFRKEGQNVTLSCEQNLNHDAMYWYRQDPGQGLRLIYYSQIVNDFQKGDIAEGYSVSREKKESFPLTVTSAQKNPTAFYLCASSSPGATNEKLFFGSGTQLSVL.

The V and J genes are TRBV12-5 and TRBJ2-3; 12 positions match TRBD2. Per germline, CDR1 LGHNT and CDR2 FRNRAP. J lost 4 bases, V lost 2 bases, and 10 bases had no gene match. CDR3 size: 18 residues. CDR3 nucleotide sequence: TGTGCTAGTGGTTTGATCTCGAAAACTAGCGGGAGGCCAGATACGCAGTATTTT. It encodes CASGLISKTSGRPDTQYF.

The chain has TRBV7-3 and TRBJ2-1; 8 nucleotides match TRBD1. CDR3 length: 13 amino acids. With 5 bases clipped from V and 7 bases from J, the junction kept 4 bases outside the gene matches. Germline loops: CDR1 SGHTA, CDR2 FQGTGA. The CDR3 spells CASSLRQGNEQFF. The CDR3 nucleotides are TGTGCCAGCAGCCTTCGACAGGGGAATGAGCAGTTCTTC.

This chain links TRBV10-3 with TRBJ2-1; the match to TRBD2 covers 10 bases. CDR3 size: 14 residues. In germline, CDR1 is ENHRY, CDR2 SYGVKD. With 6 bases clipped from V and 7 bases from J, the junction kept 6 bases outside the gene matches. Here the CDR3 reads CAIRGASGSNEQFF. The CDR3 DNA reads TGTGCCATCAGGGGGGCTAGCGGGAGTAATGAGCAGTTCTTC.

The CDR3 coding sequence is TGTGCTAGTGGTCCAGAACAGGGGGCGTTATTAGATACGCAGTATTTT. As protein: CASGPEQGALLDTQYF. This chain links TRBV12-5 with TRBJ2-3, with 9 bases lining up with TRBD1. Losses at the gene ends were 5 bases for V and 5 bases for J; bases not matched to a gene: 11. CDR1 is LGHNT, CDR2 FRNRAP, per germline. The CDR3 covers 16 residues.

This clone occurred once. J is TRBJ1-5 and V is TRBV5-8, with 11 bases matching TRBD1. CDR3 length: 14 residues. V lost 4 bases and J lost 5; bases outside the gene matches: 2. The germline gives CDR1 SGHTS, CDR2 YDEGEE. The CDR3 spells CASSGDRGDQPQHF. The CDR3 DNA follows: TGTGCCAGCAGCGGGGACAGGGGGGATCAGCCCCAGCATTTT.

The CDR3 here is CASSSGSSGANVLTF. The CDR3 DNA reads TGTGCCAGTAGTAGCGGATCCTCTGGGGCCAACGTCCTGACTTTC. The V gene is TRBV19, the J gene TRBJ2-6; D is uncertain. V was pared by 4 bases and J by 0 bases, with 7 bases between. Germline V gene lookup returns CDR1 LNHDA and CDR2 SQIVND (reference sequence). This CDR3 comprises 15 residues.

This clone was picked up one time. V and J are TRBV28 and TRBJ1-2; no clear D gene. Germline V CDR1 and CDR2: MDHEN, SYDVKM. V lost 2 bases, J lost 6 bases, and 10 bases lay in between. The CDR3 is 13 amino acids. In DNA, the CDR3 is TGTGCCAGCAGTTTAAGGCAGACTCATGGCTACACCTTC. The encoded protein is CASSLRQTHGYTF.

The chain carries TRBV5-4 and TRBJ2-1, with D uncertain. Trimming cost V 4 bases and J 0 bases, with 14 bases left between them. CDR3 length: 16 amino acids. CDR1 SGHNT and CDR2 YYREEE come from the germline V gene (reference sequence). The chain's CDR3 is CASSRADIFSYNEQFF. The CDR3 nucleotides read TGTGCCAGCAGCCGAGCCGACATATTCTCCTACAATGAGCAGTTCTTC.

This clone has more than one count but fewer than ten. This rearrangement joins TRBV7-9 to TRBJ2-5; D is possibly TRBD2 (5 bases). This CDR3 spans 13 amino acids. Between the trimmed V and J ends, which lost 3 bases and 7 bases, there was a span of 12 bases. Germline CDR1 SEHNR, CDR2 FQNEAQ (reference sequence). CDR3 amino acids: CASSFDGRGTQYF. In nucleotides, the CDR3 is TGTGCCAGCAGCTTCGACGGCCGGGGGACCCAGTACTTC.

This rearrangement joins TRBV19 to TRBJ1-5; tentative D call: TRBD1 (5 bases). Germline V gene data show CDR1 as LNHDA and CDR2 as SQIVND (reference sequence). V was clipped by 6 bases and J by 6 bases, with 15 bases between them. The CDR3 loop spans 14 amino acids. CDR3 DNA sequence: TGTGCCAGTAGCACCACAGGTTCTGGTCAGCCCCAGCATTTT. This codes for CASSTTGSGQPQHF.

This chain links TRBV5-5 with TRBJ2-5, with D maybe TRBD2 (6 bases). The CDR3 totals 16 residues. With 2 bases removed from V and 5 bases from J, the gap between germline ends came to 19 bases. Per the germline V gene, CDR1 is SGHKS and CDR2 is YYEKEE (reference sequence). The CDR3 loop is CASSFAGLTGVETQYF. CDR3 in DNA: TGTGCCAGCAGCTTCGCCGGGCTGACGGGGGTGGAGACCCAGTACTTC.

V and J are TRBV28 and TRBJ1-4; D call uncertain. V dropped 1 base and J dropped 5 bases, with 5 bases sitting between them. Germline V gene lookup returns CDR1 MDHEN and CDR2 SYDVKM. This CDR3 is 13 amino acids long. In DNA form, the CDR3 reads TGTGCCAGCAGTTTATCCCGGAATGAAAAACTGTTTTTT. Residues: CASSLSRNEKLFF.

This clone has a single count. The J gene is TRBJ2-7, the V gene TRBV28, with D possibly being TRBD2 (6 bases). The CDR3 covers 14 residues. The V and J ends lost 4 bases and 3 bases respectively, with 13 bases between them. Germline V gene sequence: CDR1 MDHEN, CDR2 SYDVKM. As DNA, the CDR3 is TGTGCCAGCAGTTCAAGGGACTCTTTCTACGAGCAGTACTTC. It specifies CASSSRDSFYEQYF.

About this clone: A junction boundary mismatches the germline segment, possibly from a read error. The chain carries TRBV7-7 and TRBJ1-4, with D uncertain. Looked up from germline, CDR1 is SSHAT and CDR2 is FNYEAQ (reference sequence). The CDR3 has 13 residues. As DNA, the CDR3 is TGTGCTAGCAGCTTCTGTGCCTCCCGGGGACTGTTTTTT. Protein product: CASSFCASRGLFF.